The 31 T cell receptor beta chains in this list originate from one sample, sequenced in a study of blood T cells in healthy people across ages. Combining a sample-barcoded 5' primer with a J-beta primer mix, a second PCR ran for roughly 7 to 12 cycles. From the 5' RACE reads, TCRdb called clonotypes with MiXCR, one entry per CDR3 protein. The sample has some 1,800,000 distinct CDR3 sequences, approximately 39% seen once; the top ten hold more than 20%. Sequences were obtained from blood. Receptors originate from a human donor in good health.

The V and J genes are TRBV5-1 and TRBJ1-1; 9 positions agree with TRBD1. The CDR3 sequence is 15 residues long. Germline trimming cut 4 bases from V and 4 bases from J; bases unmatched to any gene: 8. Germline CDR1 reads SGHRS; CDR2 reads YFSETQ. The CDR3, as DNA: TGCGCCAGCAGCCCGGGACAGGGTGAGAGCACTGAAGCTTTCTTT. Translation: CASSPGQGESTEAFF.

V is TRBV4-2 and J is TRBJ2-3; 12 bases line up with TRBD2. In germline, CDR1 is LGHNA, CDR2 YNFKEQ. The CDR3 is made up of 17 amino acids. The trim removed 1 base at V and 2 bases at J, leaving 4 bases unmatched. CDR3 sequence (DNA): TGTGCCAGCAGCCAAGTACTAGCGGGGGGTCACACAGATACGCAGTATTTT. Its translation is CASSQVLAGGHTDTQYF.

This clonotype showed up just a few times. The CDR3 DNA reads TGTGCCAGTAGACGACAGGTTGGCGGGGAGCTGTTTTTT. It codes for CASRRQVGGELFF. The V call is TRBV6-6, the J call TRBJ2-2; D possibly corresponds to TRBD1 (6 bases). The CDR3 spans 13 residues. The V gene's germline CDR1 is MNHNY and CDR2 SVGAGI (reference sequence). V was trimmed by 9 bases and J by 7 bases, leaving 15 bases between them.

This clonotype was seen more than once but under ten times. The J gene is TRBJ1-4, the V gene TRBV5-1; D is unresolved. V dropped 0 bases and J dropped 0 bases, with 9 bases sitting between them. Per the germline V gene, CDR1 is SGHRS and CDR2 is YFSETQ. The CDR3 sequence is 16 residues long. The CDR3 DNA reads TGCGCCAGCAGCTTGGCCGGAGGAGCAACTAATGAAAAACTGTTTTTT. It yields the protein CASSLAGGATNEKLFF.

The chain couples TRBV29-1 to TRBJ2-5; D may be TRBD1 or TRBD2 (5 bases each). The germline V gene encodes CDR1 SQVTM and CDR2 ANQGSEA. Trimming removed 0 bases at V and 0 bases at J, with 23 bases between. The CDR3 loop spans 19 amino acids. For the CDR3, the DNA is TGCAGCGTTGAAGATTCGGGGCCTGCTAACCTCTTGTACCAAGAGACCCAGTACTTC. This gives the protein CSVEDSGPANLLYQETQYF.

This clonotype has ten or more counts. The rearrangement links TRBV12-3 or TRBV12-4 to TRBJ2-5; D possibly corresponds to TRBD2 (6 bases). This CDR3 has 13 residues. V lost 6 bases and J lost 3, with 11 bases in between. CDR3 nucleotides: TGTGCCAGCAGCTCGGGACTTGAAGAGACCCAGTACTTC. Protein sequence: CASSSGLEETQYF.

This clonotype was seen a few times. The chain recombines TRBV11-3 with TRBJ2-7, with D perhaps TRBD1 (6 bases). This CDR3 is built from 14 residues. From germline, CDR1 is SGHNT and CDR2 YENEEA. Trimming took 4 bases from V and 2 from J, leaving 12 bases between them. CDR3 loop: CASSSTDSTYEQYF. CDR3 nucleotide sequence: TGTGCCAGCAGCTCTACGGACAGCACCTACGAGCAGTACTTC.

The chain joins TRBV15 to TRBJ1-2; D is unresolved. Between the trimmed V and J ends, which lost 0 bases and 2 bases, there was a span of 10 bases. CDR3 length: 15 residues. CDR1 is LNHNV and CDR2 is YYDKDF in the germline V gene (reference sequence). CDR3 protein: CATSRERGRNYGYTF. CDR3 DNA sequence: TGTGCCACCAGCAGAGAGAGAGGGAGGAACTATGGCTACACCTTC.

This clonotype was counted only a few times. In DNA, the CDR3 is TGCGCCAGCAGCCAAGTTGGGACCGCGGGCTATGGCTACACCTTC. Its translation is CASSQVGTAGYGYTF. The chain links TRBV4-3 to TRBJ1-2, with D perhaps matching TRBD1 (5 bases). Trimming stripped 1 base from V and 4 bases from J, with 13 bases between. CDR1 and CDR2 (germline): LGHNA, YSLEER. The CDR3 has 15 residues.

The chain uses TRBV20-1 and TRBJ2-1, with a tentative D call TRBD2 (7 bases). V was pared by 8 bases and J by 0 bases, with 20 bases between. The V gene's germline CDR1 is DFQATT and CDR2 SNEGSKA (reference sequence). This CDR3 is 16 amino acids long. The CDR3 DNA sequence: TGCAGTACCGAAGGGGGGGGACGGAGCTCCTACAATGAGCAGTTCTTC. As protein: CSTEGGGRSSYNEQFF.

The chain links TRBV29-1 to TRBJ2-3; 12 positions match TRBD2. Germline V gene sequence: CDR1 SQVTM, CDR2 ANQGSEA. This CDR3 comprises 15 residues. V gave up 7 bases and J gave up 0 bases; unmatched junction bases: 5. CDR3 in DNA: TGCAGCGCAGCGACTAGCGGGGGAAGCACAGATACGCAGTATTTT. This sequence encodes CSAATSGGSTDTQYF.

V is TRBV12-3 or TRBV12-4 and J is TRBJ2-1, with 7 bases fitting TRBD1. The V and J ends lost 6 bases and 0 bases, in that order; junction bases with no gene match: 8. CDR3 length: 16 residues. The chain's CDR3 is CASSSKTGYSYNEQFF. Here the CDR3 DNA reads TGTGCCAGCAGCTCCAAGACAGGGTACTCCTACAATGAGCAGTTCTTC.

The rearrangement joins TRBV19 to TRBJ2-7; 8 bases align to TRBD1. Trimming removed 3 bases from V and 0 bases from J; junction bases left unmatched: 16. The CDR3 totals 19 residues. Germline V gives CDR1 LNHDA, CDR2 SQIVND (reference sequence). CDR3 bases: TGTGCCAGTAGTATGAACTTCAGGACTGGACAGGGATACTCCTACGAGCAGTACTTC. It translates to CASSMNFRTGQGYSYEQYF.

The chain has TRBV5-1 and TRBJ1-2; 9 nucleotides align to TRBD1. This CDR3 is built from 15 residues. The germline gives CDR1 SGHRS, CDR2 YFSETQ. Germline trimming cut 4 bases from V and 7 bases from J; bases unmatched to any gene: 11. CDR3 residues: CASSLTGTGIFGYTF. The CDR3 nucleotides read TGCGCCAGCAGCCTCACCGGGACAGGGATTTTTGGCTACACCTTC.

Regarding this clonotype: A much bigger clone sits one base away, suggesting this may be a read error. The V gene is TRBV28, the J gene TRBJ1-2, with 7 bases fitting TRBD1. CDR3 length: 14 amino acids. Germline CDR1 is MDHEN and CDR2 is SYDVKM. V lost 8 bases, J lost 4 bases, and 10 bases stayed unmatched. The CDR3 sequence is CASGRQGLLYGYTF. The CDR3 bases are TGTGCCAGCGGTCGACAGGGTCTACTCTATGGCTACACCTTC.

The genes are TRBV29-1 and TRBJ1-1; tentatively, D is TRBD1 (5 bases). V lost 2 bases and J lost 3, with 10 bases in between. This CDR3 is built from 13 residues. CDR1 SQVTM and CDR2 ANQGSEA come from the germline V gene. CDR3 amino acids: CSVESPRDTEAFF. As DNA, the CDR3 is TGCAGCGTTGAATCCCCCAGGGACACTGAAGCTTTCTTT. The complete variable domain, with remaining parts taken from reference TRBV29-1 and TRBJ1-1, reads SAVISQKPSRDICQRGTSLTIQCQVDSQVTMMFWYRQQPGQSLTLIATANQGSEATYESGFVIDKFPISRPNLTFSTLTVSNMSPEDSSIYLCSVESPRDTEAFFGQGTRLTVV.

The sample holds a few counts of this clonotype. This rearrangement joins TRBV9 to TRBJ2-2; D unresolved. The germline V gene encodes CDR1 SGDLS and CDR2 YYNGEE. The CDR3 has 13 residues. Trimming pared 0 bases from V and 5 bases from J, leaving 5 bases between. The CDR3 here is CASSVDATGELFF. The DNA for the CDR3 is TGTGCCAGCAGCGTAGATGCGACCGGGGAGCTGTTTTTT.

The rearrangement links TRBV2 to TRBJ2-7; weak D call: TRBD2 (6 bases). TRBJ2-5 explains the end of the DNA better; the J call may be wrong. The V gene's germline CDR1 is SNHLY and CDR2 FYNNEI. The CDR3 length is 16 residues. The CDR3 coding sequence is TGTGCCAGCAGTGAAAGTTTGGCCTCGGAGGGGGAGACCCAGTACTTC. Translating gives CASSESLASEGETQYF.

The chain uses TRBV28 and TRBJ1-5; no firm D call. Germline CDR1 reads MDHEN; CDR2 reads SYDVKM. V was shortened by 5 bases and J by 4 bases, with 18 bases between the two germline ends. The CDR3 is made up of 16 amino acids. The CDR3, as DNA: TGTGCCAGCAGTCCACCTAGGGTAGGAAGGAATCAGCCCCAGCATTTT. It translates to CASSPPRVGRNQPQHF.

Details on this clonotype: The conserved phenylalanine or tryptophan normally closing the CDR3 is absent here, so this likely arose from a read error. The rearrangement links TRBV10-3 to TRBJ2-7; 9 bases align to TRBD2. The V segment lost 6 bases and the J segment 2 bases; nucleotides outside the gene matches: 8. Germline values: CDR1 ENHRY, CDR2 SYGVKD. This CDR3 contains 15 residues. DNA for the CDR3: TGTGCCATCAGGGCATTTCTAGCGGGGCCCTACGAGCAGTACTTA. Protein product: CAIRAFLAGPYEQYL.

This clonotype appeared once. This rearrangement joins TRBV20-1 to TRBJ2-1, with a possible D match to TRBD1 (5 bases). The end of the DNA aligns better with TRBJ2-7, so the J call may be wrong. The germline CDR1 and CDR2 sequences are DFQATT and SNEGSKA (reference sequence). This CDR3 region has 13 residues. The DNA for the CDR3 is TGCAGTACCTCACCCGACAGAGACAATGAGCAGTACTTC. Amino acids: CSTSPDRDNEQYF.

This clonotype was counted only a few times. The chain recombines TRBV4-1 with TRBJ1-4, with a possible D match to TRBD1 (6 bases). Trimming stripped 4 bases from V and 4 bases from J, with 19 bases between. Looked up from germline, CDR1 is MGHRA and CDR2 is YSYEKL. The CDR3 loop spans 17 amino acids. The CDR3 coding sequence is TGCGCCAGCAGCCCGCTTGGGGGGGCGGGGGATAATGAAAAACTGTTTTTT. This codes for CASSPLGGAGDNEKLFF.

This chain uses TRBV20-1 with TRBJ2-1; 7 bases are a match to TRBD2. CDR1 and CDR2 from the germline V gene are DFQATT and SNEGSKA (reference sequence). The V gene end was trimmed by 3 bases and the J gene end by 3 bases; junction bases not matched to a gene: 11. The CDR3 length is 16 residues. The chain's CDR3 is CSASASGANNYNEQFF. CDR3 nucleotide sequence: TGCAGTGCTAGTGCCAGCGGGGCCAACAACTACAATGAGCAGTTCTTC.

The rearrangement joins TRBV7-2 to TRBJ2-7, with 10 bases fitting TRBD2. This CDR3 contains 19 residues. Unmatched junction bases numbered 13, after V lost 0 bases and J lost 2 bases. CDR1 and CDR2 from the germline V gene are SGHTA and FQGNSA. The CDR3 is CASSLAGSGGFLTTYEQYF. Here the CDR3 DNA reads TGTGCCAGCAGCTTAGCGGGTAGCGGGGGGTTCTTGACCACCTACGAGCAGTACTTC.

This chain links TRBV3-1 with TRBJ1-1; perhaps TRBD1 as D (5 bases). In germline, CDR1 is LGHDT, CDR2 YNNKEL (reference sequence). V was pared by 4 bases and J by 1 base, with 13 bases between. CDR3 length equals 15 residues. CDR3 in DNA: TGTGCCAGCAGCCGCGAGGGGACTGCGAACACTGAAGCTTTCTTT. Its translation is CASSREGTANTEAFF.

As regards this clonotype: At one boundary the junction diverges from the germline segment, which might be a read error. The chain links TRBV7-3 to TRBJ2-4; a weak D match, TRBD1 (6 bases). Germline V gene sequence: CDR1 SGHTA, CDR2 FQGTGA. The CDR3 covers 12 residues. CDR3 nucleotide sequence: TGTGCCAGCAGCTTAACGGAACAGGGTCGGGCCTTC. Translation: CASSLTEQGRAF.

CDR3 sequence (DNA): TGTGCCAGCAGTAACCAGGGTCCCTACAATGAGCAGTTCTTC. This sequence encodes CASSNQGPYNEQFF. V is TRBV6-6 and J is TRBJ2-1; TRBD1 is a possible D gene (5 bases). The germline V and J ends were trimmed by 5 bases and 2 bases, with 10 bases remaining between them. CDR1 and CDR2 (germline): MNHNY, SVGAGI (reference sequence). The CDR3 contains 14 residues.

J is TRBJ1-1 and V is TRBV10-3; perhaps TRBD1 as D (5 bases). The germline gives CDR1 ENHRY, CDR2 SYGVKD. Deletions cut 3 bases from V and 8 bases from J, with 16 bases between. The CDR3 has 14 residues. Here the CDR3 reads CAISDLEGTGEAFF. CDR3 DNA: TGTGCCATCAGTGACTTAGAGGGGACTGGAGAAGCTTTCTTT.

This clonotype was picked up a small number of times. The chain carries TRBV5-1 and TRBJ1-1; D remains ambiguous. This CDR3 has 16 residues. Germline V gene lookup returns CDR1 SGHRS and CDR2 YFSETQ. V lost 0 bases, J lost 0 bases, and 12 bases lay in between. The chain's CDR3 is CASSLEFGQLNTEAFF. The CDR3 DNA reads as TGCGCCAGCAGCTTGGAATTCGGCCAGCTGAACACTGAAGCTTTCTTT.

The V call is TRBV6-5, the J call TRBJ1-1, with 8 bases fitting TRBD1. The CDR3 length is 15 residues. Germline loops: CDR1 MNHEY, CDR2 SVGAGI. V lost 0 bases, J lost 6 bases, and 6 bases stayed unmatched. Here the CDR3 DNA reads TGTGCCAGCAGTTACTCGTCGCAGGGGGCCCCTGAAGCTTTCTTT. This codes for CASSYSSQGAPEAFF.

Comments on this clonotype: This may stem from a read error, because a much larger clone lies one nucleotide away. The chain couples TRBV7-9 to TRBJ2-5; possibly TRBD1 for D (7 bases). In germline, CDR1 is SEHNR, CDR2 FQNEAQ (reference sequence). Trimming stripped 8 bases from V and 11 bases from J, with 21 bases between. The CDR3 contains 13 residues. This CDR3 is CASAGQNQNEQYF. In DNA form, the CDR3 reads TGTGCCAGCGCGGGACAGAACCAAAATGAGCAGTACTTC.